Listed here are 17 T cell receptor beta chains from one sample, sequenced in a study of T cell responses to AZD1222 COVID-19 vaccine. Generated by immunoSEQ multiplex PCR, the TCRdb table keeps only in-frame clones and is missing some. The sample records about 97,000 clones, more than 70% being singletons. The starting material was peripheral blood, obtained on day 0 of AZD1222 vaccination. The receptors here all came from an adult in good health.

CDR3 DNA sequence: TGTGCCAGCAGTAATCGACTAGCGGGACAATTACAGTTCTTC. This sequence encodes CASSNRLAGQLQFF. The chain employs TRBV27 and TRBJ2-1; 11 nucleotides agree with TRBD2. CDR1 is MNHEY, CDR2 SMNVEV, per germline (reference sequence). The CDR3 length is 14 residues. The V segment lost 5 bases and the J segment 13 bases; nucleotides outside the gene matches: 10.

This clone was seen only a few times. In DNA, the CDR3 is TGCAGTGCTAGTTCAGGGTTCAACTATGGCTACACCTTC. Translating it yields CSASSGFNYGYTF. The V call is TRBV20-1, the J call TRBJ1-2; D might be TRBD1 (5 bases). This CDR3 has 13 amino acids. V was clipped by 3 bases and J by 2 bases, with 10 bases between them. Germline CDR1 is DFQATT and CDR2 is SNEGSKA (reference sequence).

The rearrangement uses TRBV7-9 and TRBJ1-2; 8 bases are shared with TRBD1. V trimming: 5 bases; J trimming: 2 bases; junction bases outside the gene matches: 7. The CDR3 loop spans 15 amino acids. Germline CDR1 is SEHNR and CDR2 is FQNEAQ (reference sequence). The chain's CDR3 is CASSNGQGVNYGYTF. The CDR3 nucleotides read TGTGCCAGCAGCAACGGACAGGGAGTCAACTATGGCTACACCTTC.

The chain uses TRBV27 and TRBJ2-1; 11 bases fit TRBD2. The CDR3 has 15 amino acids. CDR1 is MNHEY and CDR2 is SMNVEV in the germline V gene (reference sequence). After removal of 2 bases from V and 4 bases from J, the junction contained 1 base not matched to a gene. CDR3 loop: CASSLGTSGYNEQFF. The CDR3 DNA reads as TGTGCCAGCAGTTTAGGGACTAGCGGATACAATGAGCAGTTCTTC.

A single count supports this clone. V and J are TRBV6-1 and TRBJ1-1, with D perhaps matching TRBD1 (5 bases). The ends were cut back, 2 bases at V and 0 bases at J, with 7 bases in the middle. Germline loops: CDR1 MNHNS, CDR2 SASEGT. There are 14 residues in the CDR3. The CDR3 protein is CASSEMTVNTEAFF. The CDR3 bases are TGTGCCAGCAGTGAAATGACAGTGAACACTGAAGCTTTCTTT.

The chain links TRBV7-2 to TRBJ1-2; 10 bases line up with TRBD1. Losses at the gene ends were 2 bases for V and 3 bases for J; bases not matched to a gene: 3. CDR3 size: 15 residues. Germline lookup yields CDR1 SGHTA and CDR2 FQGNSA. CDR3 DNA: TGTGCCAGCAGCTTACCGGGACAGGGGTACTATGGCTACACCTTC. Translating it yields CASSLPGQGYYGYTF.

CDR3 residues: CASSTTGTVPYEQYF. In nucleotides, the CDR3 is TGTGCCAGCAGTACAACCGGGACAGTTCCCTACGAGCAGTACTTC. This rearrangement joins TRBV27 to TRBJ2-7; 7 bases match TRBD1. CDR1 is MNHEY, CDR2 SMNVEV, per germline (reference sequence). The V gene end was trimmed by 5 bases and the J gene end by 2 bases; junction bases not matched to a gene: 9. The CDR3 is 15 residues long.

Comments on this clone: A read error is likely, as this CDR3 ends without the conserved phenylalanine or tryptophan. It is unclear where the CDR3 begins or ends on the DNA, so no DNA is shown, and the CDR3 is as TCRdb lists it. The chain couples TRBV30 to TRBJ1-2; the table's D call, TRBD1, has no DNA check behind it. The CDR3 spans 13 residues, counting both ends. Germline V CDR1 and CDR2: GTSNPN, SVGIG (reference sequence). The CDR3 reads CAWSAIRQGLSVL.

V is TRBV28 and J is TRBJ1-4, with TRBD1 matching over 8 bases. CDR3 size: 13 residues. The germline V gene encodes CDR1 MDHEN and CDR2 SYDVKM. Trimming cost V 10 bases and J 3 bases; bases outside gene matches: 4. Here the CDR3 DNA reads TGTGCCACTGAGACAGGGGCTAATGAAAAACTGTTTTTT. Encoded protein: CATETGANEKLFF.

The rearrangement uses TRBV30 and TRBJ2-2; 7 nucleotides agree with TRBD2. This CDR3 region has 18 residues. Looked up from germline, CDR1 is GTSNPN and CDR2 is SVGIG (reference sequence). V was clipped by 0 bases and J by 4 bases; unmatched bases: 14. Written as DNA, the CDR3 is TGTGCCTGGAGTGTAAACTTTTGGGCGGGAGCTGGCACCGGGGAGCTGTTTTTT. It yields the protein CAWSVNFWAGAGTGELFF.

The J gene is TRBJ2-7, the V gene TRBV30; D is uncertain. Germline V CDR1 and CDR2: GTSNPN, SVGIG (reference sequence). V was pared by 1 base and J by 4 bases, with 8 bases between. The CDR3 totals 12 residues. The CDR3 nucleotides are TGTGCCTGGAGTGAGCTGCGGTACGAGCAGTACTTC. This translates into CAWSELRYEQYF. Together with reference TRBV30 and TRBJ2-7, the CDR3 gives the full variable domain: SQTIHQWPATLVQPVGSPLSLECTVEGTSNPNLYWYRQAAGRGLQLLFYSVGIGQISSEVPQNLSASRPQDRQFILSSKKLLLSDSGFYLCAWSELRYEQYFGPGTRLTVT.

The gene calls are TRBV2 and TRBJ1-4; maybe TRBD1 (6 bases). The V end was cut by 5 bases, the J end by 6 bases, with 13 bases between. The CDR3 is 14 amino acids. From germline, CDR1 is SNHLY and CDR2 FYNNEI. In DNA, the CDR3 is TGTGCCAGCAGTCCGACAGGAGTGGATGAAAAACTGTTTTTT. Amino acid sequence: CASSPTGVDEKLFF.

In regard to this clone: The identical CDR3 is also encoded by other nucleotide sequences in the sample. The chain recombines TRBV11-3 with TRBJ2-1; maybe TRBD1 (5 bases). The CDR3 contains 13 residues. The germline CDR1 and CDR2 sequences are SGHNT and YENEEA. V lost 5 bases and J lost 9, with 14 bases in between. The CDR3 is CASSPGARGEQFF. The CDR3 nucleotides read TGTGCCAGCAGCCCTGGGGCCCGAGGTGAGCAGTTCTTC.

This clone was observed once. V gene TRBV2 combines with J gene TRBJ2-6; 8 bases fit TRBD1. The germline CDR1 and CDR2 sequences are SNHLY and FYNNEI. V lost 6 bases and J lost 0; bases outside the gene matches: 10. This CDR3 spans 18 amino acids. DNA for the CDR3: TGTGCCAGCAGCGACGACGGGACAGGCCGCTCTGGGGCCAACGTCCTGACTTTC. Residues: CASSDDGTGRSGANVLTF.

A few counts support this clone. This chain joins TRBV28 and TRBJ2-3, with 10 bases fitting TRBD1. Germline V gene data show CDR1 as MDHEN and CDR2 as SYDVKM. The length of the CDR3 is 13 residues. The ends lost 10 bases at V and 6 bases at J; junction bases unmatched: 7. DNA of the CDR3: TGTGCCACCACGGACAGGGGGGGTGATACGCAGTATTTT. Translated, it gives CATTDRGGDTQYF. Full variable domain (missing parts from reference TRBV28 and TRBJ2-3): DVKVTQSSRYLVKRTGEKVFLECVQDMDHENMFWYRQDPGLGLRLIYFSYDVKMKEKGDIPEGYSVSREKKERFSLILESASTNQTSMYLCATTDRGGDTQYFGPGTRLTVL.

The chain employs TRBV9 and TRBJ1-2, with D maybe TRBD1 (6 bases). The V gene lost 2 bases and the J gene lost 4 bases, with 15 bases spanning the gap. Germline CDR1 reads SGDLS; CDR2 reads YYNGEE. CDR3 length equals 15 residues. CDR3 coding DNA: TGTGCCAGCAGCGTCGGCACAGGGCGTTCCTATGGCTACACCTTC. Amino acid sequence: CASSVGTGRSYGYTF.

This clone came up a few times. The chain is built from TRBV27 and TRBJ1-2; 8 nucleotides line up with TRBD1. With V trimmed by 3 bases and J by 3 bases, 6 bases remained unmatched. Germline V gene sequence: CDR1 MNHEY, CDR2 SMNVEV (reference sequence). The CDR3 consists of 15 residues. The CDR3 reads CASSFGQGLHYGYTF. DNA for the CDR3: TGTGCCAGCAGTTTCGGACAGGGCTTACACTATGGCTACACCTTC.